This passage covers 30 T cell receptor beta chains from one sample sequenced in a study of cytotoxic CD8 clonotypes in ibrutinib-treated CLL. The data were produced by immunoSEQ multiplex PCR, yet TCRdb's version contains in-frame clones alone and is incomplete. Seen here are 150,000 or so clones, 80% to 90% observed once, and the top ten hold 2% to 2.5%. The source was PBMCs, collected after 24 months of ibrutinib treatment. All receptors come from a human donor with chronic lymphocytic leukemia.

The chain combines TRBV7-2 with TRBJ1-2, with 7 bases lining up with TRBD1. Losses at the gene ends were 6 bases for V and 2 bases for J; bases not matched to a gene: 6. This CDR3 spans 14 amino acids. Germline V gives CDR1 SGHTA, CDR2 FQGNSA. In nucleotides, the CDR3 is TGTGCCAGCAGGATAGGACAGGCAAACTATGGCTACACCTTC. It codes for CASRIGQANYGYTF.

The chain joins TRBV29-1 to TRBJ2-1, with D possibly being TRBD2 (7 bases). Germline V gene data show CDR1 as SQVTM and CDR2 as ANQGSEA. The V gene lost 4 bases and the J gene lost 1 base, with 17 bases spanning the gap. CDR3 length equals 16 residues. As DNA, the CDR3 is TGCAGCGTTGGGTTCGCGGGGGCCGGGTCCTACAATGAGCAGTTCTTC. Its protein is CSVGFAGAGSYNEQFF.

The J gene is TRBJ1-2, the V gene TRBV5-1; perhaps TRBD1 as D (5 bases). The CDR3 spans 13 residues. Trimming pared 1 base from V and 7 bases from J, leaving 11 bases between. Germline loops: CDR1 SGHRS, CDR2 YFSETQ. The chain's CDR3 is CASSLQGGGGYTF. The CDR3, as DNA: TGCGCCAGCAGCTTGCAGGGAGGCGGTGGCTACACCTTC.

As DNA, the CDR3 is TGTGCCAGCAGCTCACCCGGGACGGCCTATGGCTACACCTTC. Its translation: CASSSPGTAYGYTF. The rearrangement uses TRBV7-6 and TRBJ1-2; D is possibly TRBD1 (5 bases). The V end lost 4 bases, the J end lost 4 bases, and 13 bases lay between the germline ends. Looked up from germline, CDR1 is SGHVS and CDR2 is FNYEAQ. The CDR3 extends over 14 amino acids.

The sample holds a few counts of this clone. CDR3 nucleotides: TGTGCCAGCAGTGAGGTTCTAGCGGGGGGGCCGAGAGATACGCAGTATTTT. Translating it yields CASSEVLAGGPRDTQYF. This chain joins TRBV2 and TRBJ2-3; 12 nucleotides agree with TRBD2. Germline values: CDR1 SNHLY, CDR2 FYNNEI. Trimming at V came to 3 bases and at J to 5 bases, leaving 9 bases not matched to a gene. The CDR3 totals 17 residues.

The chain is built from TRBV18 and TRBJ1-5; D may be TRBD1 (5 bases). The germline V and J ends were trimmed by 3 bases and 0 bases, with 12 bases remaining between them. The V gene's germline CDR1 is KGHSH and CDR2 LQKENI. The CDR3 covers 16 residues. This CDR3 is CASSPAGSGSNQPQHF. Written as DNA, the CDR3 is TGTGCCAGCTCACCCGCAGGGAGCGGTAGCAATCAGCCCCAGCATTTT. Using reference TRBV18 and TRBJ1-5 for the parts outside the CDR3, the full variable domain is NAGVMQNPRHLVRRRGQEARLRCSPMKGHSHVYWYRQLPEEGLKFMVYLQKENIIDESGMPKERFSAEFPKEGPSILRIQQVVRGDSAAYFCASSPAGSGSNQPQHFGDGTRLSIL.

The CDR3: CASSYRQTYEQYF. DNA of the CDR3: TGTGCCAGCAGTTATCGTCAGACTTACGAGCAGTACTTC. J is TRBJ2-7 and V is TRBV6-5; D remains ambiguous. Deletions cut 3 bases from V and 4 bases from J, with 10 bases between. Germline CDR1 reads MNHEY; CDR2 reads SVGAGI. This CDR3 is built from 13 residues.

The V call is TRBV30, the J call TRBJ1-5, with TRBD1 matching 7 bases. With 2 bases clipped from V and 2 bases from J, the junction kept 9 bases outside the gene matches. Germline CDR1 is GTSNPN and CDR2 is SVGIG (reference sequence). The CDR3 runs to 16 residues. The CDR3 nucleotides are TGTGCCTGGAGTACCGTGACAGGGAGTGGCAATCAGCCCCAGCATTTT. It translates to CAWSTVTGSGNQPQHF.

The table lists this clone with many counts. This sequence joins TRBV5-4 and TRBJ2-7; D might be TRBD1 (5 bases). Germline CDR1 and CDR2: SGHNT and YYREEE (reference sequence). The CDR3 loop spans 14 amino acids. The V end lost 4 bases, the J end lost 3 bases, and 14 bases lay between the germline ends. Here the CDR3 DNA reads TGTGCCAGCAGCGTGCATACAGGATTCTACGAGCAGTACTTC. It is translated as CASSVHTGFYEQYF.

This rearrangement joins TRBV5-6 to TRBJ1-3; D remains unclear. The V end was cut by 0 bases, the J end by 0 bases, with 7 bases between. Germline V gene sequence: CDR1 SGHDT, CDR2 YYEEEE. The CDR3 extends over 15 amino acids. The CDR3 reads CASSLGALSGNTIYF. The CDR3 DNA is TGTGCCAGCAGCTTGGGTGCCCTCTCTGGAAACACCATATATTTT.

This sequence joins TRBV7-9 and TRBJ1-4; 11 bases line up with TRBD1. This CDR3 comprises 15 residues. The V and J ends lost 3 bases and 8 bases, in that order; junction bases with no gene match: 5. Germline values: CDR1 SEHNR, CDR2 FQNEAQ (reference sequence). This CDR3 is CASSFSGTGGEKLFF. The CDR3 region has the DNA TGTGCCAGCAGCTTTTCCGGGACAGGGGGAGAAAAACTGTTTTTT. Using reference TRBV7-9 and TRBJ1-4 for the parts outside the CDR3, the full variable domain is DTGVSQNPRHKITKRGQNVTFRCDPISEHNRLYWYRQTLGQGPEFLTYFQNEAQLEKSRLLSDRFSAERPKGSFSTLEIQRTEQGDSAMYLCASSFSGTGGEKLFFGSGTQLSVL.

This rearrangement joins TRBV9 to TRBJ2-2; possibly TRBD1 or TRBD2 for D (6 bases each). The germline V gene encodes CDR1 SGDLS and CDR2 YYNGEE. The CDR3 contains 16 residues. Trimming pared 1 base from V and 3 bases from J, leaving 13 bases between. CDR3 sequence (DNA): TGTGCCAGCAGCGTACGGGGGCAGGCGTACACCGGGGAGCTGTTTTTT. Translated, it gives CASSVRGQAYTGELFF.

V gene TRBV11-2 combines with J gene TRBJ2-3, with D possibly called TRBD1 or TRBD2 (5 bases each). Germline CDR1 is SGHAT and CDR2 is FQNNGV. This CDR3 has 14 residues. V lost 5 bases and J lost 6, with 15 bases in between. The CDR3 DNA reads TGTGCCAGCAGCCAAGGGACCTCCAGGGATACGCAGTATTTT. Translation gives CASSQGTSRDTQYF.

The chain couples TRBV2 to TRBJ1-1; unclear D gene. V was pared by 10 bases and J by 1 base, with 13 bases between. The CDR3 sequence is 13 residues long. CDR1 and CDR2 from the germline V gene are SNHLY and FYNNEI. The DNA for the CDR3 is TGTGCCACCCTCGGACGACCGAACACTGAAGCTTTCTTT. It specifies CATLGRPNTEAFF.

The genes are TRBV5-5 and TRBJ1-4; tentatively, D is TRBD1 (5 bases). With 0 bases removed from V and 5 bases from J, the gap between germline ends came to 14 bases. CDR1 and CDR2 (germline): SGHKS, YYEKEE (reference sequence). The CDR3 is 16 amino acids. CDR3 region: CASSLGPGAGNEKLFF. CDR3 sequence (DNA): TGTGCCAGCAGCTTGGGCCCTGGGGCTGGGAATGAAAAACTGTTTTTT. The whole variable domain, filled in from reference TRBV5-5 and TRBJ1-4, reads DAGVTQSPTHLIKTRGQQVTLRCSPISGHKSVSWYQQVLGQGPQFIFQYYEKEERGRGNFPDRFSARQFPNYSSELNVNALLLGDSALYLCASSLGPGAGNEKLFFGSGTQLSVL.

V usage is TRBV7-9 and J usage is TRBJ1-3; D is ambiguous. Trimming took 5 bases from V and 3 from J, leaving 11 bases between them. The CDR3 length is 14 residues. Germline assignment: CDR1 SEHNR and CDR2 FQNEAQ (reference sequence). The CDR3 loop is CASSPRAGGNTIYF. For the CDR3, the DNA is TGTGCCAGCAGCCCGCGGGCGGGTGGAAACACCATATATTTT.

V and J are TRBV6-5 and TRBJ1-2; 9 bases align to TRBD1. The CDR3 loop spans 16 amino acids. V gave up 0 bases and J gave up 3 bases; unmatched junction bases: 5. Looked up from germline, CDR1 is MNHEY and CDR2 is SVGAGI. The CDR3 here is CASSYSGQGTHYGYTF. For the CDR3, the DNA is TGTGCCAGCAGTTACTCAGGACAGGGGACTCACTATGGCTACACCTTC.

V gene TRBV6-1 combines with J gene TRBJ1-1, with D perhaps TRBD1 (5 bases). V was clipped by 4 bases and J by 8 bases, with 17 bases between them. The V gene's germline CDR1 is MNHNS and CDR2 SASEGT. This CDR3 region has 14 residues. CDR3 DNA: TGTGCCAGCAGTGGGCACGGACGGTCAGGGGAAGCTTTCTTT. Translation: CASSGHGRSGEAFF.

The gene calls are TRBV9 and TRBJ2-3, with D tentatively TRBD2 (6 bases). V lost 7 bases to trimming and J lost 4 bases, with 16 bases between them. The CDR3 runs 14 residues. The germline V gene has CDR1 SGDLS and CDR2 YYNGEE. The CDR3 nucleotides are TGTGCCAGCGCCCGGCGGGGTTCCGCAGATACGCAGTATTTT. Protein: CASARRGSADTQYF.

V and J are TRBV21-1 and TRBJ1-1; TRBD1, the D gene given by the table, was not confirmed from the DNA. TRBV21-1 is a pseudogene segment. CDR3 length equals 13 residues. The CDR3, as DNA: TGTGCCAGCGGAGACAGGGGAAACACTGAAGCTTTCTTT. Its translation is CASGDRGNTEAFF.

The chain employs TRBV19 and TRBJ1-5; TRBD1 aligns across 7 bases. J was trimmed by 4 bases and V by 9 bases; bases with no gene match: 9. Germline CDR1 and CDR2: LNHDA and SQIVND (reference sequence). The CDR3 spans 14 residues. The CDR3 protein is CASRVKGANQPQHF. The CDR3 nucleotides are TGTGCCAGCAGGGTTAAGGGGGCTAATCAGCCCCAGCATTTT.

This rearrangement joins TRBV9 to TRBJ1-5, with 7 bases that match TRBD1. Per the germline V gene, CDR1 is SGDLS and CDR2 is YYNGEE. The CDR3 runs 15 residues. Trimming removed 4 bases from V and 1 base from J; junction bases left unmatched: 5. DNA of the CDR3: TGTGCCAGCAGCTCAGGGGGGGAAAGCAATCAGCCCCAGCATTTT. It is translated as CASSSGGESNQPQHF.

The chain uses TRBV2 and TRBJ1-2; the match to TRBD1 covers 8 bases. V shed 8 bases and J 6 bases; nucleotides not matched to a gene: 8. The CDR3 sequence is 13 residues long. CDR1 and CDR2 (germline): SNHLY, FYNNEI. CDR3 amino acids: CASSSGGADGYTF. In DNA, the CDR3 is TGTGCCAGCTCGTCAGGGGGCGCCGATGGCTACACCTTC.

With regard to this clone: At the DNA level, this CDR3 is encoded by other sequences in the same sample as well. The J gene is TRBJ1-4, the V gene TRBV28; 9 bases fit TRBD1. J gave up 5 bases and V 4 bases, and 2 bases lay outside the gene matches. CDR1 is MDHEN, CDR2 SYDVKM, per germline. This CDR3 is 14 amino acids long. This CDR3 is CASSSGTGNEKLFF. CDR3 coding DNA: TGTGCCAGCAGTTCCGGGACAGGGAATGAAAAACTGTTTTTT.

The CDR3 sequence is CASSERRPSGNTIYF. CDR3 nucleotides: TGTGCCAGCAGTGAGCGTCGGCCCTCTGGAAACACCATATATTTT. The chain recombines TRBV2 with TRBJ1-3; D not resolved. The CDR3 is made up of 15 amino acids. Trimming removed 3 bases at V and 0 bases at J, with 9 bases between. Germline V CDR1 and CDR2: SNHLY, FYNNEI.

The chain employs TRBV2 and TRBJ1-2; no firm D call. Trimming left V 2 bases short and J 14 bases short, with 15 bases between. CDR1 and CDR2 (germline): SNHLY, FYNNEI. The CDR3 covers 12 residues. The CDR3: CASSEMESVRTF. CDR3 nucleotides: TGTGCCAGCAGTGAAATGGAGTCAGTGAGAACCTTC.

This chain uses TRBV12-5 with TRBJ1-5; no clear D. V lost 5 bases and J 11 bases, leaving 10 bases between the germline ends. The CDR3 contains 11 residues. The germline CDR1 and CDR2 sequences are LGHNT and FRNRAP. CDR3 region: CASGPLRAQHF. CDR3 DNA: TGTGCTAGTGGTCCCCTCCGGGCCCAGCATTTT.

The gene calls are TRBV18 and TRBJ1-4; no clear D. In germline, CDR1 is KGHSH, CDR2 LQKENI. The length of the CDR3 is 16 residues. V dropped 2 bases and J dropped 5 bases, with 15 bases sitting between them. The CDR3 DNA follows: TGTGCCAGCTCACCATTTGCTCGAGGCCAAAATGAAAAACTGTTTTTT. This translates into CASSPFARGQNEKLFF.

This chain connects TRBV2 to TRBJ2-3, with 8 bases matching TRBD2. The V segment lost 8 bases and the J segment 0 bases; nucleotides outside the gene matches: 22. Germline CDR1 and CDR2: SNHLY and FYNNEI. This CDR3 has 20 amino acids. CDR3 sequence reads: CASGSPGIAGTTTSTDTQYF. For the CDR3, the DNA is TGTGCCAGCGGCTCGCCCGGGATAGCGGGGACTACGACTAGCACAGATACGCAGTATTTT.

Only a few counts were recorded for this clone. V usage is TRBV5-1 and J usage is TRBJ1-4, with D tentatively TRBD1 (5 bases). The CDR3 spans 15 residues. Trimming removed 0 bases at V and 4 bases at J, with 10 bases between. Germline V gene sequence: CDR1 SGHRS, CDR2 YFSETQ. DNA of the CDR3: TGCGCCAGCAGCTTGGGGGAGGGGTATAATGAAAAACTGTTTTTT. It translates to CASSLGEGYNEKLFF.